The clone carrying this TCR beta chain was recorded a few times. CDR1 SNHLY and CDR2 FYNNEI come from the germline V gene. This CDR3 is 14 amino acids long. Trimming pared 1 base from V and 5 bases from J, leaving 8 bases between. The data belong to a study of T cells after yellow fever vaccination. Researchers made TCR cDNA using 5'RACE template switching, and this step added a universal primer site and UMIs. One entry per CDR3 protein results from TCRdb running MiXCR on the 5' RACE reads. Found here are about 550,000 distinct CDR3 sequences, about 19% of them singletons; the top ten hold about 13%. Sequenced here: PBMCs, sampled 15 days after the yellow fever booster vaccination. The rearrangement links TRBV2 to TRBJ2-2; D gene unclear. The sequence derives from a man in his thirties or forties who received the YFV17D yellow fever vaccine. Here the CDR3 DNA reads TGTGCCAGCAGTGAAGTCAGAAGTACCGGGGAGCTGTTTTTT. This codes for CASSEVRSTGELFF.